Sequencing of this TCR beta chain was carried out in a study of T cells after yellow fever vaccination. In TCRdb, the 5' RACE reads were re-called with MiXCR into one record per CDR3 protein. The sample records roughly 140,000 distinct CDR3 sequences, 6.5% to 8.5% being singletons. The sample holds many counts of this clonotype. The receptor was isolated from a man younger than 40 who received the YFV17D yellow fever vaccine. This specimen was CD4+ T cells sorted from PBMCs, taken 5 days after the yellow fever booster vaccination.

CDR3 coding DNA: TGTGCCAGCTTATCGGGGGGCAGCAATCAGCCCCAGCATTTT. Protein sequence: CASLSGGSNQPQHF. The chain combines TRBV28 with TRBJ1-5; maybe TRBD1 (6 bases). The CDR3 sequence is 14 residues long. Trimming stripped 8 bases from V and 1 base from J, with 12 bases between. The germline gives CDR1 MDHEN, CDR2 SYDVKM. The variable domain in full, with the rest retrieved from reference TRBV28 and TRBJ1-5, is DVKVTQSSRYLVKRTGEKVFLECVQDMDHENMFWYRQDPGLGLRLIYFSYDVKMKEKGDIPEGYSVSREKKERFSLILESASTNQTSMYLCASLSGGSNQPQHFGDGTRLSIL.